The clone carrying this T cell receptor beta chain was seen just once. The CDR3 sequence is 14 residues long. Germline V gene sequence: CDR1 SGHTA, CDR2 FQGNSA. Trimming cost V 0 bases and J 10 bases; bases outside gene matches: 3. Authors' methods: Nucleated cell number was recorded as an estimate derived from reference gene primer amplification. Produced via immunoSEQ multiplex PCR; TCRdb's table is partial and in-frame only. The V and J calls and clone size come from that table; D and trimming were worked out from the DNA. The data contain roughly 240,000 clones, approximately 85% of them singletons. The data belong to a study of blood T cell repertoires in COVID-19. The overall study: COVID-19 samples from acute and convalescent phases originated in the United States, Italy and Spain. PBMCs, B-cell-depleted T cells, or T cells provided the cDNA or gDNA that made up the material.

V usage is TRBV7-2 and J usage is TRBJ1-4; TRBD1 matches at 9 bases. This receptor was identified in a woman in her sixties or seventies with acute or convalescent COVID-19. Specimen: peripheral blood. The CDR3 sequence is CASSLAGTGTKLFF. Here the CDR3 DNA reads TGTGCCAGCAGCTTAGCAGGGACAGGGACAAAACTGTTTTTT.